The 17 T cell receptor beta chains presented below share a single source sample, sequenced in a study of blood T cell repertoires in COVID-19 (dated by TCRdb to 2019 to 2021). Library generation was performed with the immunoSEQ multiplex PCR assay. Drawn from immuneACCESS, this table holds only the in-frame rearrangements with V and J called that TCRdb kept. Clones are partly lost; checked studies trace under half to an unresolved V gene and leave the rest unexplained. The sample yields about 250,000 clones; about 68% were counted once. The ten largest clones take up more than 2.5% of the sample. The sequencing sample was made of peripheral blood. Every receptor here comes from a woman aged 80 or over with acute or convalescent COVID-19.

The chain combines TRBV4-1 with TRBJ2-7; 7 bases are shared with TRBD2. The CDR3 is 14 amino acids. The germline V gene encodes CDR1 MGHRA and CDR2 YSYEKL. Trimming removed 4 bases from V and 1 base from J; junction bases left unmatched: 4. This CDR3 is CASSRTGGSYEQYF. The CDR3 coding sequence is TGCGCCAGCAGCCGGACGGGAGGATCCTACGAGCAGTACTTC.

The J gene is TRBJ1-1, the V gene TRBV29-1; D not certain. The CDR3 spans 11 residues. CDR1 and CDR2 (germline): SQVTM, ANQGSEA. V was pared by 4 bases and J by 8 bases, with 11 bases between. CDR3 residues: CSVVYLAEAFF. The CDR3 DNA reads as TGCAGCGTTGTGTATTTGGCAGAAGCTTTCTTT.

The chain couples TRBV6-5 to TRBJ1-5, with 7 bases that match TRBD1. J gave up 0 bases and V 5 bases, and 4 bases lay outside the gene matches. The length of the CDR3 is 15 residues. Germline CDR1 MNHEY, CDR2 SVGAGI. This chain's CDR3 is CASSSYRGSNQPQHF. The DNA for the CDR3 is TGTGCCAGCAGTAGCTACAGGGGTAGCAATCAGCCCCAGCATTTT.

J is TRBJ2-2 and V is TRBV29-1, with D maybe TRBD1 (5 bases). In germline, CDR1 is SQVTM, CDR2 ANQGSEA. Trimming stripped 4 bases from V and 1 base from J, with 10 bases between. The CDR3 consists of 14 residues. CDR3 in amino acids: CSVAGRENTGELFF. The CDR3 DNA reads TGCAGCGTTGCGGGCAGGGAGAACACCGGGGAGCTGTTTTTT.

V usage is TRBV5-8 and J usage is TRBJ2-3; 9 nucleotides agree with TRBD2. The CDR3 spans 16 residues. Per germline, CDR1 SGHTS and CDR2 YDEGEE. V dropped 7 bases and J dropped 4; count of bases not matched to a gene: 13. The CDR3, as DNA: TGTGCCAGCTCGCCGGAGGCGGGGGGGGTCGCAGATACGCAGTATTTT. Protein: CASSPEAGGVADTQYF.

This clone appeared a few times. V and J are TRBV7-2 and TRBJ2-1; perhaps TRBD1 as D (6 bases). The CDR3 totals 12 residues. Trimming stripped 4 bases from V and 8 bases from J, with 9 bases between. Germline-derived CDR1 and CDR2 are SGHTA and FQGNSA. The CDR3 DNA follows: TGTGCCAGCAGCTACAGGGAGCATGAGCAGTTCTTC. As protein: CASSYREHEQFF.

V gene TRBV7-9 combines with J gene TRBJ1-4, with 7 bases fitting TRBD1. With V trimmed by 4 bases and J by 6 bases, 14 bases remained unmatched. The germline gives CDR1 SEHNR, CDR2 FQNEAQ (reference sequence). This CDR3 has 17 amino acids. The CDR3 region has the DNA TGTGCCAGCAGCTGGAGCCGGGGGACAGAGGCCGATGAAAAACTGTTTTTT. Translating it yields CASSWSRGTEADEKLFF.

The CDR3 DNA is TGTGCCAGCAGTTTACCCAGTAGCAATCAGCCCCAGCATTTT. As protein: CASSLPSSNQPQHF. The V call is TRBV28, the J call TRBJ1-5; D is ambiguous. In germline, CDR1 is MDHEN, CDR2 SYDVKM. V lost 2 bases to trimming and J lost 0 bases, with 5 bases between them. This CDR3 spans 14 amino acids.

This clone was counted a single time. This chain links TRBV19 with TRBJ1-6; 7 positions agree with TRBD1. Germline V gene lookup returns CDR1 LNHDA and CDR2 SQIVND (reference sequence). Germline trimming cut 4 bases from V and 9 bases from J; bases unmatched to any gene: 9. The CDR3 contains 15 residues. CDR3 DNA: TGTGCCAGTAGTACCCGACAGGGATTAGGTTCACCCCTCCACTTT. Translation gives CASSTRQGLGSPLHF.

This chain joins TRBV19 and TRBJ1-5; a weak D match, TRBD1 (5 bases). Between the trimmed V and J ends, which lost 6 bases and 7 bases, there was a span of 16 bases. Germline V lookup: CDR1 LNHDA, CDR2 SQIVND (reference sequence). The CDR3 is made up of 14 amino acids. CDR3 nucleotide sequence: TGTGCCAGTAGGGGTTCCCGGGGGGACCAGCCCCAGCATTTT. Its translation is CASRGSRGDQPQHF.

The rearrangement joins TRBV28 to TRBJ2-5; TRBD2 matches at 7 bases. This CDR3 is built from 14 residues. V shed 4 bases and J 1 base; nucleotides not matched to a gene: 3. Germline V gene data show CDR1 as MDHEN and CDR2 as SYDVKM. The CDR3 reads CASSSGGTQETQYF. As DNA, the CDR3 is TGTGCCAGCAGTTCCGGGGGGACCCAAGAGACCCAGTACTTC. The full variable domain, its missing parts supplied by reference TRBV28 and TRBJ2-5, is DVKVTQSSRYLVKRTGEKVFLECVQDMDHENMFWYRQDPGLGLRLIYFSYDVKMKEKGDIPEGYSVSREKKERFSLILESASTNQTSMYLCASSSGGTQETQYFGPGTRLLVL.

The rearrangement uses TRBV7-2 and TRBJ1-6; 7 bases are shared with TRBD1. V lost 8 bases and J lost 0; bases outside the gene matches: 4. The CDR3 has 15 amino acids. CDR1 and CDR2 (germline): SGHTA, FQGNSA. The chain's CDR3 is CASRQGSSYNSPLHF. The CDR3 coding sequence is TGTGCCAGCCGACAGGGAAGCTCCTATAATTCACCCCTCCACTTT.

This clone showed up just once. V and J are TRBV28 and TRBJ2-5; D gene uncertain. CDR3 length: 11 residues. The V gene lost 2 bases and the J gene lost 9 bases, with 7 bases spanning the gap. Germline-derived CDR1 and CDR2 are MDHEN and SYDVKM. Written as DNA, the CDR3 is TGTGCCAGCAGTTTAGGCCTCCCCCAGTACTTC. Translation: CASSLGLPQYF.

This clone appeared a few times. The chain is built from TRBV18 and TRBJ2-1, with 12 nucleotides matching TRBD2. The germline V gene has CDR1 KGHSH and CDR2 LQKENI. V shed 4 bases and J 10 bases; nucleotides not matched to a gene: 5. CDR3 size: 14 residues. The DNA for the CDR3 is TGTGCCAGCTCACAGGCTAGCGGGAGGGCAGAGCAGTTCTTC. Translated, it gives CASSQASGRAEQFF.

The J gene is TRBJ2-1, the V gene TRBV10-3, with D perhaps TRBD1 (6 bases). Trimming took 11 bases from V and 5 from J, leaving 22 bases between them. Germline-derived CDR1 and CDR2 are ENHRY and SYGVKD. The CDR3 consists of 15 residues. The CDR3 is CAAASLTGINNEQFF. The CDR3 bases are TGTGCCGCAGCCTCACTTACAGGGATAAACAATGAGCAGTTCTTC.

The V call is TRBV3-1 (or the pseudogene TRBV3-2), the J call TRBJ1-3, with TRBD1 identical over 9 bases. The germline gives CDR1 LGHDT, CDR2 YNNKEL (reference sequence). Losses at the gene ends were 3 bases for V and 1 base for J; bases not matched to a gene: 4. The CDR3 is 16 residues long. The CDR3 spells CASSQGQGYSGNTIYF. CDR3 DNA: TGTGCCAGCAGCCAGGGACAGGGCTATTCTGGAAACACCATATATTTT.

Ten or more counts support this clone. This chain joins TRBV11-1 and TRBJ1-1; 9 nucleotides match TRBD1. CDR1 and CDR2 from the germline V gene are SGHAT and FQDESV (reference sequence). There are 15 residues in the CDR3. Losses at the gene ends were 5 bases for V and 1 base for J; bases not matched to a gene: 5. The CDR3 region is CASSRGQGRNTEAFF. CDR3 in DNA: TGTGCCAGCAGCAGAGGACAGGGGAGGAACACTGAAGCTTTCTTT.